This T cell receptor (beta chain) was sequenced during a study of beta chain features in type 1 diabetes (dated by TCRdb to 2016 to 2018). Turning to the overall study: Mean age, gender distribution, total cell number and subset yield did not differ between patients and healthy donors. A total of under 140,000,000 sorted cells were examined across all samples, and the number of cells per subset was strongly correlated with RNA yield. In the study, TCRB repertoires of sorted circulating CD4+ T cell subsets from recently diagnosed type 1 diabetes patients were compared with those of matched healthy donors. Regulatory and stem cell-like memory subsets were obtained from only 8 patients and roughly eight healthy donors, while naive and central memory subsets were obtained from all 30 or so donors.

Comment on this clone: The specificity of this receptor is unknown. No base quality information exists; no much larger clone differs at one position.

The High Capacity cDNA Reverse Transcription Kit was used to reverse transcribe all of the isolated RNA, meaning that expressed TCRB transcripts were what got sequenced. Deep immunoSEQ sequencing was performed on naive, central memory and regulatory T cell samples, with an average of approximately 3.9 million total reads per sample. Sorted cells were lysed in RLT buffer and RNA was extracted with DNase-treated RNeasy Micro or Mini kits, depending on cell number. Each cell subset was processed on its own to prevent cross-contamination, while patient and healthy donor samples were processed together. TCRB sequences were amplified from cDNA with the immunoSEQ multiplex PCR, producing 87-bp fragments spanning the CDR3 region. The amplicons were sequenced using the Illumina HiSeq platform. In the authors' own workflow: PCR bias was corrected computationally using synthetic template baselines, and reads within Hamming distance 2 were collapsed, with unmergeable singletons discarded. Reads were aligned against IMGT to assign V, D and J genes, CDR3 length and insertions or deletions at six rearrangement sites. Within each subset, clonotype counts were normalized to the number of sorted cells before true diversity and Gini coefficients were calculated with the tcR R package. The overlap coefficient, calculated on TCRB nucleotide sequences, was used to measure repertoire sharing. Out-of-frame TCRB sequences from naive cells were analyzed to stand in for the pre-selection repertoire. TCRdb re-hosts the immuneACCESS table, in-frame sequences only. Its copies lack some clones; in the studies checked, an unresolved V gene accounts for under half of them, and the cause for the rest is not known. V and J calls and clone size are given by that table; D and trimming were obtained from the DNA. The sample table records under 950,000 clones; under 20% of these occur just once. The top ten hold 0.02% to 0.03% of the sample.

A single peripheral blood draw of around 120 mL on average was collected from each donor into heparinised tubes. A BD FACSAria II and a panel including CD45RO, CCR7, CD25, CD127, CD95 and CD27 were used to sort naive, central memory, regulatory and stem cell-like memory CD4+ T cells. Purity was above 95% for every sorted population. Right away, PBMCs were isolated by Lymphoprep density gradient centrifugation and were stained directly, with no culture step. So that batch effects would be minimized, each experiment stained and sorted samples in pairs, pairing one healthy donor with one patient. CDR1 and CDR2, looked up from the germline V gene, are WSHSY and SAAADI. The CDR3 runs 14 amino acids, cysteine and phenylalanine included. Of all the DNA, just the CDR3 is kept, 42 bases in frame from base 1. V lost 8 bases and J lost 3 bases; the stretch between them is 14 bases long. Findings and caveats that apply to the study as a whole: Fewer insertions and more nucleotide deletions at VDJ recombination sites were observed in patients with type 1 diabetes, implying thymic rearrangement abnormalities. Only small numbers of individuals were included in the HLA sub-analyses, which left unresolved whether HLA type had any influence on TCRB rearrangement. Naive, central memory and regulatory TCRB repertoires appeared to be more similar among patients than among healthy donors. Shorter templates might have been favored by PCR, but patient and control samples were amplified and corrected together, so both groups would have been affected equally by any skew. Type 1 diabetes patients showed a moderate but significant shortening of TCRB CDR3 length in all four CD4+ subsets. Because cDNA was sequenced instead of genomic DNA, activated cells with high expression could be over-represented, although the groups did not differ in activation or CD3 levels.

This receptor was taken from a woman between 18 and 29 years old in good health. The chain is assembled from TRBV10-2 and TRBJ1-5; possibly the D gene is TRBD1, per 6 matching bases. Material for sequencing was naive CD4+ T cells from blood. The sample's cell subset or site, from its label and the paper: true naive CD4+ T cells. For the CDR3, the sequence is CASSGTQINQPQHF. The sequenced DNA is TGCGCCAGCTCCGGGACACAAATCAATCAGCCCCAGCATTTT.